This T cell receptor (beta chain) comes out of a study of blood T cell repertoires in COVID-19. Study overall: T cells, B-cell-depleted T cells, or PBMCs provided the cDNA or gDNA that served as material.

In the authors' workflow: Amplification from reference gene primers served as the basis for estimated nucleated cell counts. Profiling relied on immunoSEQ multiplex PCR, and the TCRdb table lists in-frame clones only, not all of them. From that table come the V and J calls and clone size; the DNA was used to work out D and trimming. The sample lists approximately 190,000 clones, approximately 90% seen once, with 0.5% to 0.65% in the top ten. CDR1 and CDR2 from the germline V gene are SNHLY and FYNNEI. The trim removed 6 bases at V and 3 bases at J, leaving 4 bases unmatched. The CDR3 totals 14 residues.

The clonotype comes from a man between 50 and 59 years old with acute or convalescent COVID-19. J is TRBJ2-2 and V is TRBV2; 7 bases fit TRBD1. Sequenced: peripheral blood. The CDR3 DNA reads TGTGCCAGCAGGGGGACAGCTTACACCGGGGAGCTGTTTTTT. It encodes CASRGTAYTGELFF. Full variable domain (remainder filled in from reference TRBV2 and TRBJ2-2): EPEVTQTPSHQVTQMGQEVILRCVPISNHLYFYWYRQILGQKVEFLVSFYNNEISEKSEIFDDQFSVERPDGSNFTLKIRSTKLEDSAMYFCASRGTAYTGELFFGEGSRLTVL.